This TCR beta chain is from a study of neurological immune-mediated disorders. About this clonotype: This could be a read error, since a much larger clone is one nucleotide away.

The CDR3 has 13 residues. CDR1 and CDR2 (germline): MDHEN, SYDVKM. TCRdb used MiXCR to reprocess the 5' RACE reads, holding one entry per CDR3 protein. This sample carries more than 55,000 distinct CDR3 sequences, around 24% of them seen once, and the ten largest clones take about 4.6%. As for time point: technical triplicate 2. The gene calls are TRBV28 and TRBJ1-5, with unresolved D. The TCR sequence derives from a man in his 60s with HTLV-1-associated myelopathy (HAM/TSP). Sequencing was done on a sample of PBMCs. The CDR3 loop reads CASSRRTNQPKHF. The CDR3 coding sequence is TGTGCCAGCAGTCGGAGGACCAATCAGCCCAAGCATTTT.